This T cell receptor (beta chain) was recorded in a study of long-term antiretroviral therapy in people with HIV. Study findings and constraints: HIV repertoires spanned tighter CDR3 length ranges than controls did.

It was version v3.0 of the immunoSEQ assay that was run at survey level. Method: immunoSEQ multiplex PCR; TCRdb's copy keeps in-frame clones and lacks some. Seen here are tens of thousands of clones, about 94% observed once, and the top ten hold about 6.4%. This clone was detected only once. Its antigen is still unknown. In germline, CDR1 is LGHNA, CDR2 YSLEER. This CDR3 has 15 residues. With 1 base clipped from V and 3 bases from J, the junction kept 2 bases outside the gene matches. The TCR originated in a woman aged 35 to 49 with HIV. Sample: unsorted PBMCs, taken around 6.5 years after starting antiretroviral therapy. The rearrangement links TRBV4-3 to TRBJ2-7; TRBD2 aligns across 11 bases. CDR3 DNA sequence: TGCGCCAGCAGCCAAGTTGGGACTAGCGGCTACGAGCAGTACTTC. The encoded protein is CASSQVGTSGYEQYF.